Presented here are 32 T cell receptor beta chains from one specimen sequenced in a study of T cells expressing NK-cell markers. Reprocessing the 5' RACE reads, TCRdb reports a single entry for every CDR3 protein and omits DNA. The sample totals over 100,000 distinct CDR3 sequences; its top ten clones hold approximately 18%. The sequenced material came from blood T cells: a sorted CD56 or NKG2C T cell subset, CD4+ or CD8+ T cells, or bulk PBMC T cells (not recorded which). All receptors come from a woman between 18 and 70 years old in good health.

The gene calls are TRBV9 and TRBJ2-5. This CDR3 has 13 amino acids. CDR1 and CDR2 (germline): SGDLS, YYNGEE. The chain's CDR3 is CASSADLQETQYF. Full variable domain (missing parts from reference TRBV9 and TRBJ2-5): DSGVTQTPKHLITATGQRVTLRCSPRSGDLSVYWYQQSLDQGLQFLIQYYNGEERAKGNILERFSAQQFPDLHSELNLSSLELGDSALYFCASSADLQETQYFGPGTRLLVL.

The CDR3 spells CASSFGRASGSHEQFF. The chain uses TRBV11-2 and TRBJ2-1; TCRdb picks TRBD2, but there is no DNA to check that call. Germline CDR1 and CDR2: SGHAT and FQNNGV. This CDR3 has 16 residues.

The genes are TRBV27 and TRBJ2-1. Germline assignment: CDR1 MNHEY and CDR2 SMNVEV (reference sequence). CDR3 size: 11 residues. CDR3 protein: CASSLWGEQFF.

This chain connects TRBV7-9 to TRBJ2-1. This CDR3 is 12 amino acids long. CDR1 is SEHNR and CDR2 is FQNEAQ in the germline V gene (reference sequence). CDR3 residues: CASSLTSNEQFF.

The gene calls are TRBV9 and TRBJ2-2; TCRdb calls TRBD1, which cannot be checked without DNA. The CDR3 sequence is 13 residues long. The V gene's germline CDR1 is SGDLS and CDR2 YYNGEE. The CDR3 loop is CASSVGGRGELFF. Filled out from reference TRBV9 and TRBJ2-2, the complete variable domain reads DSGVTQTPKHLITATGQRVTLRCSPRSGDLSVYWYQQSLDQGLQFLIQYYNGEERAKGNILERFSAQQFPDLHSELNLSSLELGDSALYFCASSVGGRGELFFGEGSRLTVL.

The chain uses TRBV5-6 and TRBJ2-1; the D call of TRBD1 rests on TCRdb alone, since no DNA is present to check it. The CDR3 has 12 amino acids. Germline CDR1 is SGHDT and CDR2 is YYEEEE. The CDR3 protein is CASTTRWGEQFF.

This chain connects TRBV29-1 to TRBJ2-3. From germline, CDR1 is SQVTM and CDR2 ANQGSEA. The CDR3 covers 12 residues. The CDR3 here is CSVGSSTDTQYF.

This chain connects TRBV7-3 to TRBJ2-3. Germline lookup yields CDR1 SGHTA and CDR2 FQGTGA. The CDR3 sequence is 16 residues long. This CDR3 is CASSQMDAASTDTQYF.

This chain links TRBV4-2 with TRBJ1-1; the TRBD1 assignment by TCRdb is unverifiable without DNA. The CDR3 loop spans 15 amino acids. Looked up from germline, CDR1 is LGHNA and CDR2 is YNFKEQ. This CDR3 reads CASSQYARGGTEAFF.

V is TRBV5-6 and J is TRBJ2-7; as DNA is missing, the TRBD2 call by TCRdb cannot be tested. This CDR3 is built from 20 residues. Germline V lookup: CDR1 SGHDT, CDR2 YYEEEE. The CDR3 here is CASSSESGNVAGDSLYEQYF. Full variable domain (outside the CDR3, taken from reference TRBV5-6 and TRBJ2-7): DAGVTQSPTHLIKTRGQQVTLRCSPKSGHDTVSWYQQALGQGPQFIFQYYEEEERQRGNFPDRFSGHQFPNYSSELNVNALLLGDSALYLCASSSESGNVAGDSLYEQYFGPGTRLTVT.

The chain employs TRBV5-1 and TRBJ2-1; the D call of TRBD1 rests on TCRdb alone, since no DNA is present to check it. Germline assignment: CDR1 SGHRS and CDR2 YFSETQ. The CDR3 length is 16 residues. The CDR3 sequence is CASSFSTGASYNEQFF.

This rearrangement joins TRBV20-1 to TRBJ2-1; TCRdb lists TRBD1, though no DNA is available to test this call. The CDR3 sequence is 16 residues long. Germline V gene data show CDR1 as DFQATT and CDR2 as SNEGSKA (reference sequence). The CDR3 reads CSATELGGENYNEQFF.

The rearrangement links TRBV28 to TRBJ2-7; TCRdb lists TRBD2, though no DNA is available to test this call. CDR3 length: 19 amino acids. The germline CDR1 and CDR2 sequences are MDHEN and SYDVKM. The chain's CDR3 is CASSFSPILDTQGTYEQYF.

The V gene is TRBV27, the J gene TRBJ2-2; checking the TCRdb D call of TRBD2 is not possible without DNA. The CDR3 sequence is 14 residues long. Germline assignment: CDR1 MNHEY and CDR2 SMNVEV (reference sequence). The CDR3 sequence: CASSLRDFTGELFF.

The V gene is TRBV6-2 or TRBV6-3, the J gene TRBJ2-7; lacking DNA, the TRBD1 call made by TCRdb goes unchecked. This CDR3 is 15 amino acids long. Germline V gives CDR1 MNHEY, CDR2 SVGEGT. CDR3 sequence: CASIGQGRKAYEQYF.

V gene TRBV6-4 combines with J gene TRBJ2-1; the TCRdb call, TRBD1, lacks DNA for checking. The CDR3 runs to 13 residues. Germline V lookup: CDR1 MRHNA, CDR2 SNTAGT. The CDR3 sequence is CASSEDNHDEQFF.

The rearrangement uses TRBV7-9 and TRBJ2-7; TCRdb's D call, TRBD1, is unchecked because there is no DNA. Germline CDR1 and CDR2: SEHNR and FQNEAQ (reference sequence). The CDR3 is 14 residues long. The CDR3 protein is CASSFGTVSYEQYF. Using reference TRBV7-9 and TRBJ2-7 for the parts outside the CDR3, the full variable domain is DTGVSQNPRHKITKRGQNVTFRCDPISEHNRLYWYRQTLGQGPEFLTYFQNEAQLEKSRLLSDRFSAERPKGSFSTLEIQRTEQGDSAMYLCASSFGTVSYEQYFGPGTRLTVT.

The chain links TRBV3-1 to TRBJ2-3; there is no DNA to check the TCRdb D call of TRBD2. Per the germline V gene, CDR1 is LGHDT and CDR2 is YNNKEL (reference sequence). The CDR3 sequence is 17 residues long. The CDR3 sequence is CASSQEGWRGDTDTQYF.

CDR3 in amino acids: CASSYSAPPGQGAGELFF. The chain uses TRBV6-5 and TRBJ2-2; the TCRdb D gene call, TRBD1, has no DNA to confirm it. In germline, CDR1 is MNHEY, CDR2 SVGAGI. The CDR3 contains 18 residues.

The chain combines TRBV28 with TRBJ1-5; lacking DNA, the TRBD1 call made by TCRdb goes unchecked. Germline V gene lookup returns CDR1 MDHEN and CDR2 SYDVKM. The CDR3 contains 16 residues. This CDR3 reads CASSLLARQVGQPQHF.

The chain carries TRBV5-1 and TRBJ2-7; absent DNA, TCRdb's TRBD1 call cannot be checked. The CDR3 loop spans 14 amino acids. Germline values: CDR1 SGHRS, CDR2 YFSETQ. This chain's CDR3 is CASSSGTGSYEQYF.

The J gene is TRBJ2-3, the V gene TRBV27; TCRdb lists TRBD1, though no DNA is available to test this call. The CDR3 is 15 residues long. The V gene's germline CDR1 is MNHEY and CDR2 SMNVEV (reference sequence). The CDR3: CASSFGTGSADTQYF.

This chain links TRBV6-5 with TRBJ2-1; as DNA is missing, the TRBD2 call by TCRdb cannot be tested. This CDR3 has 19 residues. Germline values: CDR1 MNHEY, CDR2 SVGAGI. CDR3 residues: CASSYGGLAGVVSYNEQFF.

This sequence joins TRBV20-1 and TRBJ1-2; TCRdb gives TRBD1 as the D gene, but with no DNA this cannot be confirmed. CDR1 and CDR2 from the germline V gene are DFQATT and SNEGSKA (reference sequence). The CDR3 extends over 12 amino acids. CDR3 in amino acids: CSLGTGDYGYTF.

This chain uses TRBV19 with TRBJ2-5; the TCRdb D gene call, TRBD2, has no DNA to confirm it. This CDR3 region has 15 residues. Germline CDR1 is LNHDA and CDR2 is SQIVND (reference sequence). The CDR3 spells CASSIGGAGQETQYF.

The rearrangement joins TRBV18 to TRBJ1-1. The germline CDR1 and CDR2 sequences are KGHSH and LQKENI. The CDR3 covers 15 residues. CDR3 loop: CASSPIWGWGTEAFF.

J is TRBJ2-2 and V is TRBV19. The CDR3 is 14 amino acids. Germline CDR1 and CDR2: LNHDA and SQIVND (reference sequence). The CDR3 sequence: CASNGDLETGELFF.

CDR3 amino acids: CASTPGTQITDTQYF. The rearrangement joins TRBV12-3 or TRBV12-4 to TRBJ2-3; TCRdb designates TRBD1, a call that cannot be tested without DNA. This CDR3 is built from 15 residues.

The CDR3 loop reads CSVEDGGGEGFF. V is TRBV29-1 and J is TRBJ2-1; TCRdb outputs TRBD1, but without DNA this stays unchecked. CDR3 length: 12 residues. The germline gives CDR1 SQVTM, CDR2 ANQGSEA.

This CDR3 reads CASSPGTGVTDTQYF. The chain has TRBV5-8 and TRBJ2-3; TCRdb indicates TRBD1, and absent DNA this call remains unverified. The CDR3 spans 15 residues. Germline CDR1 reads SGHTS; CDR2 reads YDEGEE.

The CDR3 is CASSVDGRAEAFF. This chain uses TRBV9 with TRBJ1-1. The germline V gene encodes CDR1 SGDLS and CDR2 YYNGEE. The CDR3 spans 13 residues.

CDR3 loop: CASSPSLTGELFF. J is TRBJ2-2 and V is TRBV5-4; TCRdb returns TRBD2, unconfirmable since there is no DNA. Germline loops: CDR1 SGHNT, CDR2 YYREEE (reference sequence). The CDR3 has 13 residues.